One and the same sample provided the 2 T cell receptor beta chains below, sequenced in a study of graft-versus-host responses after intestinal transplantation. No antigen has been identified for these receptors. The data were produced by immunoSEQ multiplex PCR, yet TCRdb's version contains in-frame clones alone and is incomplete. The table includes 80,000 to 100,000 clones, 85% to 95% detected once. The material sequenced was unstimulated CD8+ T cells sorted from spleen or lymph node cells, taken before transplant. These receptors all stem from a human donor who was the organ donor for an intestinal transplant.

The V call is TRBV30, the J call TRBJ1-1, with D perhaps TRBD1 (6 bases). Between the trimmed V and J ends, which lost 0 bases and 3 bases, there was a span of 20 bases. The CDR3 length is 17 residues. Germline V gene sequence: CDR1 GTSNPN, CDR2 SVGIG (reference sequence). In nucleotides, the CDR3 is TGTGCCTGGAGTGTACGGGGGGCAGGTCTAGAGTACACTGAAGCTTTCTTT. This translates into CAWSVRGAGLEYTEAFF.

The V and J genes are TRBV28 and TRBJ1-5; no definite D call. The germline CDR1 and CDR2 sequences are MDHEN and SYDVKM. Trimming took off 2 bases at V and 4 bases at J, with 12 bases between the two ends. The CDR3 extends over 15 amino acids. CDR3 nucleotides: TGTGCCAGCAGTTTAACGGTGGGGAGGAATCAGCCCCAGCATTTT. It codes for CASSLTVGRNQPQHF.